Following are 6 T cell receptor beta chains from one sample sequenced in a study of blood T cells in healthy people across ages. A second PCR of about 7 to 12 cycles used a sample-barcoded 5' primer and a J-beta primer mix. TCRdb reprocessed the 5' RACE reads via MiXCR and lists one record per CDR3 protein. The sample has about 1.1 million distinct CDR3 sequences, more than 30% seen once. Sequencing was performed on blood. These receptor sequences come from a man between 18 and 35 years old in good health.

V and J are TRBV5-1 and TRBJ1-1; the D gene is possibly TRBD1 (6 bases). Germline CDR1 SGHRS, CDR2 YFSETQ. V lost 4 bases and J 3 bases, leaving 13 bases between the germline ends. The CDR3 consists of 14 residues. CDR3 sequence reads: CASSEGRGDTEAFF. DNA for the CDR3: TGCGCCAGCAGCGAAGGGAGGGGGGACACTGAAGCTTTCTTT. The entire variable domain, with the rest obtained from reference TRBV5-1 and TRBJ1-1, is as follows: KAGVTQTPRYLIKTRGQQVTLSCSPISGHRSVSWYQQTPGQGLQFLFEYFSETQRNKGNFPGRFSGRQFSNSRSEMNVSTLELGDSALYLCASSEGRGDTEAFFGQGTRLTVV.

This clonotype was counted a few times. This CDR3 reads CASRHRDSQETQYF. In DNA form, the CDR3 reads TGTGCCAGCAGACACCGGGACAGCCAAGAGACCCAGTACTTC. This rearrangement joins TRBV6-2 or TRBV6-3 to TRBJ2-7, with TRBD1 matching over 7 bases. The DNA matches TRBJ2-5 better at its end, which makes the J call doubtful. Germline loops: CDR1 MNHEY, CDR2 SVGEGT. The CDR3 is made up of 14 amino acids.

In the case of this clonotype: A much larger clone differs from this one at a single base, so this may be a read error. This chain joins TRBV6-2 or TRBV6-3 and TRBJ2-3; 7 bases are a match to TRBD1. V lost 6 bases, J lost 2 bases, and 2 bases stayed unmatched. CDR3 length: 13 residues. CDR1 is MNHEY and CDR2 is SVGEGT in the germline V gene. The CDR3 DNA sequence: TGTGCCAGCAGGCAGGGGGTCACAGATACGCAGTATTTT. It translates to CASRQGVTDTQYF.

The chain joins TRBV7-2 to TRBJ2-1; 10 positions agree with TRBD2. CDR1 SGHTA and CDR2 FQGNSA come from the germline V gene. Germline trimming cut 3 bases from V and 7 bases from J; bases unmatched to any gene: 9. This CDR3 comprises 16 residues. CDR3 bases: TGTGCCAGCAGCTTTCAAAGCGGGGGGGGAAATAATGAGCAGTTCTTC. Translating it yields CASSFQSGGGNNEQFF.

The rearrangement joins TRBV6-5 to TRBJ1-1; D call uncertain. V lost 6 bases and J lost 0, with 14 bases in between. The germline gives CDR1 MNHEY, CDR2 SVGAGI. This CDR3 is 15 amino acids long. The CDR3 is CASSPGRGLNTEAFF. The DNA for the CDR3 is TGTGCCAGCAGCCCCGGTCGAGGGCTGAACACTGAAGCTTTCTTT.

The gene calls are TRBV4-3 and TRBJ1-1; D perhaps matches TRBD1 (5 bases). The germline V gene has CDR1 LGHNA and CDR2 YSLEER. V lost 2 bases, J lost 5 bases, and 18 bases lay in between. The length of the CDR3 is 16 residues. CDR3 loop: CASSQHPLGGRTEAFF. The CDR3, as DNA: TGCGCCAGCAGCCAACACCCTCTCGGGGGGAGGACTGAAGCTTTCTTT.